The 20 T cell receptor beta chains presented below share a single source sample, sequenced in a study of tumor-infiltrating lymphocytes in localized non-small cell lung cancer. This table comes from immunoSEQ multiplex PCR, and its TCRdb copy is limited to in-frame clones, with some not included. The sample contains fewer than 8,000 clones, 74% of which appear only once. The sample comprised uninvolved lung tissue not adjacent to the tumor. The receptors originated from a human donor with non-small cell lung cancer.

This clone was detected once. The rearrangement uses TRBV27 and TRBJ2-7; TRBD1 is a possible D gene (5 bases). CDR3 length: 17 residues. Germline V CDR1 and CDR2: MNHEY, SMNVEV (reference sequence). With 3 bases removed from V and 1 base from J, the gap between germline ends came to 19 bases. CDR3 sequence reads: CASSFFGQGERSYEQYF. CDR3 coding DNA: TGTGCCAGCAGTTTCTTTGGGCAGGGTGAACGATCCTACGAGCAGTACTTC.

The chain uses TRBV6-5 and TRBJ1-1; D gene unclear. The germline V and J ends were trimmed by 2 bases and 0 bases, with 7 bases remaining between them. The CDR3 contains 14 residues. Germline-derived CDR1 and CDR2 are MNHEY and SVGAGI. Written as DNA, the CDR3 is TGTGCCAGCAGTTACACAGCTATGAACACTGAAGCTTTCTTT. This translates into CASSYTAMNTEAFF.

The rearrangement links TRBV6-1 to TRBJ2-7; 7 bases agree with TRBD1. V lost 5 bases to trimming and J lost 1 base; unmatched junction nucleotides: 8. CDR3 length equals 15 residues. Germline V gives CDR1 MNHNS, CDR2 SASEGT. CDR3 nucleotides: TGTGCCAGCAGTTTAGACAGGGTGGGATCCTACGAGCAGTACTTC. It yields the protein CASSLDRVGSYEQYF.

The gene calls are TRBV6-6 and TRBJ1-5, with a tentative D call TRBD1 (5 bases). The CDR3 runs 14 residues. The germline V gene has CDR1 MNHNY and CDR2 SVGAGI (reference sequence). V was cut by 4 bases and J by 4 bases, with 11 bases left in between. The CDR3 loop is CASSLDTANQPQHF. CDR3 sequence (DNA): TGTGCCAGCAGTTTGGACACCGCAAATCAGCCCCAGCATTTT.

The chain is built from TRBV7-7 and TRBJ2-3; no clear D gene. Looked up from germline, CDR1 is SSHAT and CDR2 is FNYEAQ (reference sequence). CDR3 size: 15 residues. Trimming removed 1 base from V and 3 bases from J, with 11 bases in between. The CDR3 nucleotides read TGTGCCAGCAGCTTAGAAGGGCACTCGACAGATACGCAGTATTTT. Protein: CASSLEGHSTDTQYF.

V usage is TRBV5-5 and J usage is TRBJ1-1; weak D call: TRBD1 (5 bases). Trimming cost V 4 bases and J 4 bases, with 11 bases left between them. The CDR3 is 13 amino acids. Germline V gene data show CDR1 as SGHKS and CDR2 as YYEKEE (reference sequence). CDR3: CASSGGTTTEAFF. The CDR3 nucleotides are TGTGCCAGCAGCGGGGGGACCACCACTGAAGCTTTCTTT.

The chain recombines TRBV6-1 with TRBJ2-7, with 10 bases fitting TRBD1. This CDR3 has 14 amino acids. V lost 5 bases and J lost 5; bases outside the gene matches: 6. Germline CDR1 reads MNHNS; CDR2 reads SASEGT. CDR3 amino acids: CASSLGDRGNEQYF. CDR3 nucleotides: TGTGCCAGCAGTCTAGGGGACAGGGGTAACGAGCAGTACTTC.

Only one count was recorded for this clone. The CDR3 protein is CATSGVAGTSLADTQYF. The DNA of the CDR3 is TGTGCCACCAGCGGAGTAGCCGGGACTAGCTTGGCGGATACGCAGTATTTT. The chain links TRBV15 to TRBJ2-3; 9 nucleotides align to TRBD2. CDR1 and CDR2 from the germline V gene are LNHNV and YYDKDF (reference sequence). Trimming took 5 bases from V and 6 from J; bases not matched to a gene: 15. The CDR3 contains 17 residues.

The genes are TRBV4-2 and TRBJ2-1; tentative D call: TRBD2 (5 bases). CDR3 length: 16 residues. V shed 0 bases and J shed 2 bases, with 11 bases lying between them. CDR1 LGHNA and CDR2 YNFKEQ come from the germline V gene. Here the CDR3 reads CASSQEGAEPYNEQFF. The CDR3, as DNA: TGTGCCAGCAGCCAAGAAGGAGCGGAACCCTACAATGAGCAGTTCTTC.

The V and J genes are TRBV9 and TRBJ2-3; the D is unclear. V lost 0 bases and J lost 6, with 11 bases in between. The CDR3 totals 14 residues. CDR1 and CDR2 from the germline V gene are SGDLS and YYNGEE. The CDR3 DNA follows: TGTGCCAGCAGCGTAGGCTCGCGGCAGGATACGCAGTATTTT. Amino acids: CASSVGSRQDTQYF.

This sequence joins TRBV10-3 and TRBJ2-1; possible D gene TRBD2, 5 bases. The V gene's germline CDR1 is ENHRY and CDR2 SYGVKD. V lost 4 bases and J 6 bases, leaving 16 bases between the germline ends. The CDR3 runs to 15 residues. This CDR3 reads CAISGVGKTGNEQFF. The CDR3 nucleotides are TGTGCCATCAGTGGCGTCGGGAAAACTGGCAATGAGCAGTTCTTC.

This clone was picked up one time. The V and J genes are TRBV11-3 and TRBJ1-1; TRBD1 matches at 7 bases. The CDR3 has 14 residues. Trimming at V came to 8 bases and at J to 0 bases, leaving 6 bases not matched to a gene. Germline CDR1 SGHNT, CDR2 YENEEA. CDR3 DNA sequence: TGTGCCAGCCGGGGACAGTTAATGAACACTGAAGCTTTCTTT. The encoded protein is CASRGQLMNTEAFF.

The chain couples TRBV13 to TRBJ2-1, with 9 bases fitting TRBD1. The CDR3 is made up of 17 amino acids. Germline V gene sequence: CDR1 PRHDT, CDR2 FYEKMQ (reference sequence). The ends lost 4 bases at V and 8 bases at J; junction bases unmatched: 15. CDR3: CASSSTDRGAGVDEQFF. The CDR3 nucleotides are TGTGCCAGCAGCTCAACGGACAGGGGCGCGGGGGTAGATGAGCAGTTCTTC.

This clone has just one count. The chain has TRBV19 and TRBJ1-3, with D possibly matching TRBD1 (5 bases). The CDR3 consists of 16 residues. Germline V CDR1 and CDR2: LNHDA, SQIVND (reference sequence). The germline V and J ends were trimmed by 7 bases and 0 bases, with 16 bases remaining between them. The CDR3: CASKGMTLNSGNTIYF. The CDR3 nucleotides read TGTGCCAGTAAGGGGATGACCCTAAACTCTGGAAACACCATATATTTT.

The V gene is TRBV5-1, the J gene TRBJ2-7, with D perhaps being TRBD1 or TRBD2 (5 bases each). The germline V gene has CDR1 SGHRS and CDR2 YFSETQ. Trimming removed 0 bases from V and 4 bases from J, with 8 bases in between. The length of the CDR3 is 13 residues. CDR3 DNA: TGCGCCAGCAGCTTGGAAGGGGAGTACGAGCAGTACTTC. Protein: CASSLEGEYEQYF.

CDR3 protein: CASRPGPRLGENIQYF. The CDR3 region has the DNA TGCGCCAGCAGGCCGGGACCGAGATTGGGTGAAAACATTCAGTACTTC. The chain employs TRBV5-1 and TRBJ2-4; D may be TRBD1 or TRBD2 (5 bases each). V was cut by 5 bases and J by 5 bases, with 20 bases left in between. The CDR3 is made up of 16 amino acids. CDR1 and CDR2 (germline): SGHRS, YFSETQ.

This chain connects TRBV30 to TRBJ2-5; no firm D call. The germline V and J ends were trimmed by 4 bases and 5 bases, with 11 bases remaining between them. CDR1 GTSNPN and CDR2 SVGIG come from the germline V gene (reference sequence). The CDR3 is 12 residues long. In DNA form, the CDR3 reads TGTGCCTGGAACTGGAATACGGAGACCCAGTACTTC. Translated, it gives CAWNWNTETQYF.

V usage is TRBV11-1 and J usage is TRBJ2-1; D is ambiguous. The V gene lost 1 base and the J gene lost 5 bases, with 3 bases spanning the gap. The CDR3 runs to 12 residues. Germline V gene sequence: CDR1 SGHAT, CDR2 FQDESV (reference sequence). The DNA for the CDR3 is TGTGCCAGCAGCTTAGGAGACAATGAGCAGTTCTTC. This translates into CASSLGDNEQFF.

J is TRBJ2-7 and V is TRBV14, with TRBD1 matching over 8 bases. CDR3 length: 15 amino acids. The V segment lost 3 bases and the J segment 7 bases; nucleotides outside the gene matches: 11. Looked up from germline, CDR1 is SGHDN and CDR2 is FVKESK. CDR3 in amino acids: CASSQPGQVFREQYF. The DNA of the CDR3 is TGTGCCAGCAGCCAGCCGGGACAGGTTTTTAGGGAGCAGTACTTC.

The rearrangement joins TRBV4-2 to TRBJ2-7; TRBD2 matches 7 bases. There are 16 residues in the CDR3. CDR1 and CDR2 from the germline V gene are LGHNA and YNFKEQ. J lost 4 bases, V lost 1 base, and 10 bases had no gene match. CDR3 coding DNA: TGTGCCAGCAGCCAAGTTGTTTTCGGGAGGTCGTACGAGCAGTACTTC. Translated, it gives CASSQVVFGRSYEQYF.